Detailed here is one T cell receptor beta chain. This CDR3 region has 15 residues. V dropped 1 base and J dropped 2; count of bases not matched to a gene: 4. The germline V gene encodes CDR1 GTSNPN and CDR2 SVGIG (reference sequence). This sample was taken from a study of blood T cell repertoires in COVID-19. Turning to the study itself: Acute and convalescent COVID-19 samples came from the United States, Italy and Spain. Sources were T cells, B-cell-depleted T cells, or PBMCs; the material itself was cDNA or gDNA.

In the original analysis: Quantification of nucleated cells was approximated via reference gene primer amplification. The table came from immunoSEQ multiplex PCR; TCRdb's copy has only in-frame clones and leaves some out. V, J and clone size reflect that table, while D and trimming were determined from the DNA. The sample records about 270,000 clones, about 86% being singletons. This chain links TRBV30 with TRBJ2-3; 9 nucleotides match TRBD1. This TCR came from an older woman with active or convalescent COVID-19. Specimen: peripheral blood. The CDR3 DNA follows: TGTGCCTGGAGTGACAGGGGGCAGCTCACAGATACGCAGTATTTT. Translating gives CAWSDRGQLTDTQYF.